The 18 T cell receptor beta chains in this list originate from one sample, sequenced in a study of shared clonotypes between healthy human individuals. It was CD45RO-negative cells, positively selected for CCR7, that made up naive CD8 cells, with terminally differentiated effector memory CD45RA+ cells excluded. Clones were read by immunoSEQ multiplex PCR, and TCRdb kept only the in-frame ones, dropping some. The sample has around 2.1 million clones, about 93% seen once; the top ten hold about 1.8%. Input material: naive CD8+ T cells from PBMCs. The receptors here all came from a man between 18 and 29 years old in good health. Some clones in this sample may be carry-over from other donors' samples.

The chain combines TRBV30 with TRBJ2-6; D is possibly TRBD2 (5 bases). The CDR3 contains 13 residues. V was shortened by 5 bases and J by 2 bases, with 7 bases between the two germline ends. Germline CDR1 GTSNPN, CDR2 SVGIG (reference sequence). CDR3 DNA sequence: TGTGCCTGGGACGGGGCTGGGGCCAACGTCCTGACTTTC. It translates to CAWDGAGANVLTF.

The chain links TRBV4-2 to TRBJ2-7, with TRBD1 as a possible D gene (5 bases). Trimming took 0 bases from V and 3 from J, leaving 15 bases between them. The length of the CDR3 is 16 residues. Germline V lookup: CDR1 LGHNA, CDR2 YNFKEQ. CDR3 in DNA: TGTGCCAGCAGCCAAGAAACGGCAGGGATATTCTACGAGCAGTACTTC. As protein: CASSQETAGIFYEQYF.

The chain recombines TRBV11-2 with TRBJ2-1; possible D gene TRBD2, 5 bases. V was cut by 0 bases and J by 7 bases, with 10 bases left in between. The V gene's germline CDR1 is SGHAT and CDR2 FQNNGV. This CDR3 contains 14 residues. The CDR3 nucleotides are TGTGCCAGCAGCTTAGAACTACTAGGGAATGAGCAGTTCTTC. Translating it yields CASSLELLGNEQFF. The whole variable domain, remainder taken from reference TRBV11-2 and TRBJ2-1, is EAGVAQSPRYKIIEKRQSVAFWCNPISGHATLYWYQQILGQGPKLLIQFQNNGVVDDSQLPKDRFSAERLKGVDSTLKIQPAKLEDSAVYLCASSLELLGNEQFFGPGTRLTVL.

The J gene is TRBJ2-7, the V gene TRBV29-1, with TRBD2 matching over 11 bases. CDR3 length: 15 amino acids. CDR1 and CDR2 from the germline V gene are SQVTM and ANQGSEA. The V segment lost 2 bases and the J segment 2 bases; nucleotides outside the gene matches: 5. The CDR3 loop is CSVESLAGGTYEQYF. The CDR3 DNA reads TGCAGCGTTGAATCGCTAGCGGGAGGTACCTACGAGCAGTACTTC.

This chain uses TRBV5-1 with TRBJ2-1; TRBD1 is a possible D gene (6 bases). With 4 bases removed from V and 8 bases from J, the gap between germline ends came to 22 bases. From germline, CDR1 is SGHRS and CDR2 YFSETQ. The CDR3 totals 16 residues. The CDR3 spells CASSPLAGTGKDEQFF. The CDR3, as DNA: TGCGCCAGCAGCCCACTCGCGGGCACAGGGAAGGATGAGCAGTTCTTC.

This chain uses TRBV9 with TRBJ2-3; 12 bases are shared with TRBD1. Germline V gene sequence: CDR1 SGDLS, CDR2 YYNGEE. Trimming removed 8 bases from V and 4 bases from J; junction bases left unmatched: 11. The CDR3 totals 16 residues. The CDR3: CASTTSGQGAADTQYF. CDR3 coding DNA: TGTGCCAGTACCACTTCGGGACAGGGGGCTGCAGATACGCAGTATTTT.

The V and J genes are TRBV5-1 and TRBJ2-2; tentative D call: TRBD1 (6 bases). Germline V CDR1 and CDR2: SGHRS, YFSETQ. Trimming pared 7 bases from V and 5 bases from J, leaving 12 bases between. The length of the CDR3 is 13 residues. CDR3 bases: TGCGCCAGCGAACAGGGATTAACCGGGGAGCTGTTTTTT. As protein: CASEQGLTGELFF.

The chain is built from TRBV10-2 and TRBJ1-5; D uncertain. The V end lost 4 bases, the J end lost 9 bases, and 13 bases lay between the germline ends. The CDR3 totals 13 residues. The germline V gene has CDR1 WSHSY and CDR2 SAAADI. CDR3 nucleotide sequence: TGCGCCAGCAGTGGGGATTCGCGTTGGCCCCAGCATTTT. Its protein product is CASSGDSRWPQHF.

The chain couples TRBV13 to TRBJ1-2; 8 bases are shared with TRBD1. Trimming removed 5 bases from V and 2 bases from J; junction bases left unmatched: 7. The CDR3 totals 15 residues. CDR1 is PRHDT, CDR2 FYEKMQ, per germline (reference sequence). CDR3 sequence reads: CASSAGQGLNYGYTF. CDR3 DNA: TGTGCCAGCAGCGCCGGACAGGGACTCAACTATGGCTACACCTTC.

In regard to this clone: One end of the junction varies from germline; a read error may be responsible. The same CDR3 also results from other DNA sequences found in this sample. The rearrangement links TRBV7-9 to TRBJ1-2; D not certain. The CDR3 totals 13 residues. In germline, CDR1 is SEHNR, CDR2 FQNEAQ (reference sequence). The CDR3 reads CASSLGLGYGYTF. The CDR3 region has the DNA TGTGCCAGCAGCTTGGGATTGGGCTATGGTTACACCTTC. Together with reference TRBV7-9 and TRBJ1-2, the CDR3 gives the full variable domain: DTGVSQNPRHKITKRGQNVTFRCDPISEHNRLYWYRQTLGQGPEFLTYFQNEAQLEKSRLLSDRFSAERPKGSFSTLEIQRTEQGDSAMYLCASSLGLGYGYTFGSGTRLTVV.

The V and J genes are TRBV6-5 and TRBJ2-1, with D possibly being TRBD2 (6 bases). Trimming removed 0 bases from V and 6 bases from J, with 15 bases in between. The V gene's germline CDR1 is MNHEY and CDR2 SVGAGI. The length of the CDR3 is 16 residues. CDR3 sequence reads: CASSYSSGEIFNEQFF. The CDR3 nucleotides are TGTGCCAGCAGTTACTCTAGCGGAGAGATTTTCAATGAGCAGTTCTTC.

V is TRBV28 and J is TRBJ2-7; TRBD1 aligns across 7 bases. This CDR3 is built from 15 residues. Germline V gives CDR1 MDHEN, CDR2 SYDVKM. The V and J ends lost 3 bases and 4 bases, in that order; junction bases with no gene match: 9. CDR3 DNA sequence: TGTGCCAGCAGTTTTCACAGGGAACAGGGGTACGAGCAGTACTTC. Translating it yields CASSFHREQGYEQYF. The full variable domain, completed using reference TRBV28 and TRBJ2-7, is DVKVTQSSRYLVKRTGEKVFLECVQDMDHENMFWYRQDPGLGLRLIYFSYDVKMKEKGDIPEGYSVSREKKERFSLILESASTNQTSMYLCASSFHREQGYEQYFGPGTRLTVT.

The V call is TRBV28, the J call TRBJ2-1; TRBD2 agrees at 12 bases. Trimming took 4 bases from V and 5 from J; bases not matched to a gene: 9. From germline, CDR1 is MDHEN and CDR2 SYDVKM. CDR3 length: 17 amino acids. Here the CDR3 reads CASSSLLAGGGDNEQFF. The CDR3 DNA is TGTGCCAGCAGTTCCCTTCTAGCGGGAGGGGGTGACAATGAGCAGTTCTTC. The full variable domain, in which reference TRBV28 and TRBJ2-1 provide the parts outside the CDR3, is DVKVTQSSRYLVKRTGEKVFLECVQDMDHENMFWYRQDPGLGLRLIYFSYDVKMKEKGDIPEGYSVSREKKERFSLILESASTNQTSMYLCASSSLLAGGGDNEQFFGPGTRLTVL.

This rearrangement joins TRBV11-2 to TRBJ2-5, with 7 bases that match TRBD1. V lost 5 bases and J lost 2; bases outside the gene matches: 11. CDR3 length: 16 amino acids. Per germline, CDR1 SGHAT and CDR2 FQNNGV. CDR3 sequence: CASSVWDRKNQETQYF. The CDR3 nucleotides read TGTGCCAGCAGCGTCTGGGACAGAAAGAATCAAGAGACCCAGTACTTC.

V is TRBV21-1 and J is TRBJ2-7; TRBD2, the table's D call, was not compared with the DNA. TRBV21-1 is designated a pseudogene. The CDR3 has 15 residues. The DNA of the CDR3 is TGTGCCAGCAGAGGCCGGGGTGCCGACATCTACGAGCAGTACTTC. Residues: CASRGRGADIYEQYF.

This clone has just one count. The gene calls are TRBV11-2 and TRBJ1-3; D gene uncertain. V lost 4 bases and J lost 5, with 15 bases in between. CDR3 length: 15 amino acids. Per the germline V gene, CDR1 is SGHAT and CDR2 is FQNNGV. The DNA for the CDR3 is TGTGCCAGCAGCTCTAGGGAAGTAGCGAGAAACACCATATATTTT. Amino acids: CASSSREVARNTIYF.

The rearrangement links TRBV2 to TRBJ2-7; 7 bases map to TRBD2. Germline CDR1 SNHLY, CDR2 FYNNEI. After removal of 1 base from V and 6 bases from J, the junction contained 9 bases not matched to a gene. The CDR3 contains 15 residues. CDR3 sequence: CASSEGWREYCEQYF. CDR3 DNA sequence: TGTGCCAGCAGTGAAGGCTGGCGGGAGTATTGCGAGCAGTACTTC.

The J gene is TRBJ2-3, the V gene TRBV6-5; 7 nucleotides align to TRBD2. V shed 0 bases and J 10 bases; nucleotides not matched to a gene: 13. The CDR3 runs 16 residues. The V gene's germline CDR1 is MNHEY and CDR2 SVGAGI. The CDR3 region is CASSYSDRDHGRSQYF. In nucleotides, the CDR3 is TGTGCCAGCAGTTACTCGGACCGGGACCACGGGAGGTCGCAGTATTTT.